These 21 T cell receptor beta chains came from one sample sequenced in a study of blood T cell repertoires in COVID-19. Produced via immunoSEQ multiplex PCR; TCRdb's table is partial and in-frame only. The data show 150,000 or so clones, with approximately 82% seen just once and roughly 15% held by the top ten. Material for sequencing was peripheral blood. The source is a human donor with acute or convalescent COVID-19. The donor label of this sample is uncertain.

This clone was seen once. The rearrangement links TRBV18 to TRBJ2-2; 8 bases are shared with TRBD1. The V gene end was trimmed by 3 bases and the J gene end by 3 bases; junction bases not matched to a gene: 9. The germline CDR1 and CDR2 sequences are KGHSH and LQKENI. CDR3 length: 17 residues. The CDR3 DNA reads as TGTGCCAGCTCACCGCTATTGACAGGGGTGGACACCGGGGAGCTGTTTTTT. It codes for CASSPLLTGVDTGELFF. The full variable domain, its missing parts supplied by reference TRBV18 and TRBJ2-2, is NAGVMQNPRHLVRRRGQEARLRCSPMKGHSHVYWYRQLPEEGLKFMVYLQKENIIDESGMPKERFSAEFPKEGPSILRIQQVVRGDSAAYFCASSPLLTGVDTGELFFGEGSRLTVL.

The rearrangement joins TRBV7-8 to TRBJ1-4, with D hard to call. V lost 1 base and J 10 bases, leaving 7 bases between the germline ends. The CDR3 is made up of 12 amino acids. The germline V gene encodes CDR1 SGHVS and CDR2 FQNEAQ. The CDR3 region is CASSLVAGKLFF. The CDR3 DNA follows: TGTGCCAGCAGCTTAGTGGCAGGAAAACTGTTTTTT.

The chain uses TRBV7-9 and TRBJ1-1; D remains ambiguous. Trimming shortened V by 4 bases and J by 4 bases, and 13 bases separated the two germline ends. From germline, CDR1 is SEHNR and CDR2 FQNEAQ (reference sequence). The CDR3 spans 14 residues. The CDR3: CASSWGVASTEAFF. The CDR3, as DNA: TGTGCCAGCAGCTGGGGAGTGGCTTCCACTGAAGCTTTCTTT.

This chain connects TRBV6-5 to TRBJ2-4; 7 positions match TRBD1. The CDR3 runs 14 residues. Losses at the gene ends were 7 bases for V and 6 bases for J; bases not matched to a gene: 9. Germline-derived CDR1 and CDR2 are MNHEY and SVGAGI. CDR3 amino acids: CASTSTGRVNIQYF. In nucleotides, the CDR3 is TGTGCCAGCACTTCGACAGGGAGAGTAAACATTCAGTACTTC.

This clone was detected only once. CDR3 sequence reads: CANPLRDSYNSPLHF. As DNA, the CDR3 is TGTGCCAACCCTCTTAGGGACAGTTATAATTCACCCCTCCACTTT. This rearrangement joins TRBV10-3 to TRBJ1-6; 7 bases fit TRBD1. Trimming at V came to 10 bases and at J to 4 bases, leaving 10 bases not matched to a gene. This CDR3 has 15 residues. Germline-derived CDR1 and CDR2 are ENHRY and SYGVKD.

In this sample, this clone turned up once. V and J are TRBV3-1 (or the pseudogene TRBV3-2) and TRBJ1-6; 8 positions agree with TRBD1. CDR1 is LGHDT, CDR2 YNNKEL, per germline (reference sequence). Unmatched junction bases numbered 6, after V lost 4 bases and J lost 1 base. There are 17 residues in the CDR3. DNA for the CDR3: TGTGCCAGCAGCCGGGGACAGGTGAATTCCTATAATTCACCCCTCCACTTT. Translation: CASSRGQVNSYNSPLHF.

In this sample, this clone turned up once. V is TRBV7-6 and J is TRBJ2-7, with 10 nucleotides matching TRBD1. V gave up 1 base and J gave up 4 bases; unmatched junction bases: 7. Germline values: CDR1 SGHVS, CDR2 FNYEAQ. CDR3 length: 16 residues. The CDR3 nucleotides read TGTGCCAGCAGCTTAGGCCAAGGACAGGGGGTATACGAGCAGTACTTC. Protein: CASSLGQGQGVYEQYF.

The rearrangement links TRBV10-2 to TRBJ2-1; the match to TRBD2 covers 12 bases. CDR3 length: 14 amino acids. CDR1 is WSHSY and CDR2 is SAAADI in the germline V gene. V shed 3 bases and J 8 bases; nucleotides not matched to a gene: 2. CDR3 in DNA: TGCGCCAGCAGTGAACTAGCGGGGGGCCATGAGCAGTTCTTC. Translation: CASSELAGGHEQFF.

The rearrangement joins TRBV6-2 or TRBV6-3 to TRBJ2-6; D unclear. Deletions cut 5 bases from V and 4 bases from J, with 12 bases between. This CDR3 has 15 amino acids. In germline, CDR1 is MNHEY, CDR2 SVGEGT. CDR3 region: CASSGVSTGANVLTF. In DNA, the CDR3 is TGTGCCAGCAGTGGTGTGAGTACCGGGGCCAACGTCCTGACTTTC.

The chain links TRBV19 to TRBJ2-1; D possibly corresponds to TRBD1 (6 bases). The CDR3 spans 15 residues. Germline V gene data show CDR1 as LNHDA and CDR2 as SQIVND (reference sequence). V dropped 1 base and J dropped 4 bases, with 11 bases sitting between them. The CDR3 nucleotides are TGTGCCAGTAGTATAGGCCCAGGGGAGTACAATGAGCAGTTCTTC. Translation gives CASSIGPGEYNEQFF.

Note on this clone: The junction departs from the called germline gene at one end, perhaps through a read error. The chain carries TRBV7-7 and TRBJ2-3; TRBD1 might be the D (5 bases). Germline CDR1 SSHAT, CDR2 FNYEAQ (reference sequence). The CDR3 is 13 residues long. The CDR3 is CASSLEPGNTQYF. In nucleotides, the CDR3 is TGTGCTAGCAGCTTAGAGCCAGGGAACACGCAGTATTTT.

The V and J genes are TRBV9 and TRBJ1-1, with D perhaps matching TRBD1 (6 bases). The length of the CDR3 is 15 residues. The germline V gene has CDR1 SGDLS and CDR2 YYNGEE. V shed 0 bases and J shed 0 bases, with 9 bases lying between them. CDR3 DNA sequence: TGTGCCAGCAGCGTAGGAGGGACATTGAACACTGAAGCTTTCTTT. This translates into CASSVGGTLNTEAFF.

This sequence joins TRBV19 and TRBJ1-5; 7 bases line up with TRBD1. Trimming at V came to 7 bases and at J to 0 bases, leaving 9 bases not matched to a gene. The germline CDR1 and CDR2 sequences are LNHDA and SQIVND (reference sequence). This CDR3 has 16 residues. The CDR3 region has the DNA TGTGCCAGTACCCCGGGACAGCTACTTAGCAATCAGCCCCAGCATTTT. This codes for CASTPGQLLSNQPQHF.

V gene TRBV9 combines with J gene TRBJ1-6; D is possibly TRBD1 (5 bases). CDR3 length: 16 amino acids. The germline V gene has CDR1 SGDLS and CDR2 YYNGEE. The V gene lost 6 bases and the J gene lost 9 bases, with 22 bases spanning the gap. CDR3 region: CASTFLGGEIGSPLHF. For the CDR3, the DNA is TGTGCCAGCACCTTCCTCGGAGGGGAAATAGGTTCACCCCTCCACTTT.

The rearrangement links TRBV7-9 to TRBJ2-7; TRBD1 might be the D (7 bases). V lost 5 bases and J lost 3, with 20 bases in between. The germline CDR1 and CDR2 sequences are SEHNR and FQNEAQ (reference sequence). The CDR3 runs to 16 residues. The DNA for the CDR3 is TGTGCCAGCAGCCCAGGAGGCAGACAGGGAGGCTACGAGCAGTACTTC. Translated, it gives CASSPGGRQGGYEQYF.

The rearrangement links TRBV15 to TRBJ2-7; 7 bases agree with TRBD2. V trimming: 1 base; J trimming: 5 bases; junction bases outside the gene matches: 8. The CDR3 loop spans 15 amino acids. CDR1 and CDR2 from the germline V gene are LNHNV and YYDKDF (reference sequence). The CDR3 sequence: CATSRGGGSENEQYF. CDR3 nucleotides: TGTGCCACCAGCAGAGGGGGGGGAAGCGAGAACGAGCAGTACTTC.

The rearrangement links TRBV7-9 to TRBJ2-3; D gene unclear. The ends were cut back, 3 bases at V and 0 bases at J, with 4 bases in the middle. The CDR3 is 13 amino acids. The germline V gene encodes CDR1 SEHNR and CDR2 FQNEAQ (reference sequence). The DNA for the CDR3 is TGTGCCAGCAGCTTTTCGAGCACAGATACGCAGTATTTT. This sequence encodes CASSFSSTDTQYF.

This chain uses TRBV13 with TRBJ1-2, with 7 positions matching TRBD1. The CDR3 consists of 14 residues. The germline V gene encodes CDR1 PRHDT and CDR2 FYEKMQ (reference sequence). Losses at the gene ends were 0 bases for V and 4 bases for J; bases not matched to a gene: 2. Written as DNA, the CDR3 is TGTGCCAGCAGCTTAGGGGGGACAGTCTATGGCTACACCTTC. Encoded protein: CASSLGGTVYGYTF.

V and J are TRBV6-6 and TRBJ2-1; TRBD1 matches at 9 bases. In germline, CDR1 is MNHNY, CDR2 SVGAGI (reference sequence). This CDR3 is 13 amino acids long. V lost 6 bases, J lost 7 bases, and 4 bases stayed unmatched. CDR3 loop: CASRQGAINEQFF. CDR3 in DNA: TGTGCCAGCAGACAGGGGGCGATTAATGAGCAGTTCTTC.

The J gene is TRBJ1-2, the V gene TRBV7-2; possibly TRBD1 for D (6 bases). Germline CDR1 is SGHTA and CDR2 is FQGNSA. CDR3 size: 13 residues. Trimming left V 2 bases short and J 8 bases short, with 12 bases between. The CDR3 sequence is CASSLRQDRGYTF. In DNA, the CDR3 is TGTGCCAGCAGCTTAAGACAGGATCGGGGCTACACCTTC.

The V call is TRBV12-3 or TRBV12-4, the J call TRBJ1-2; D is perhaps TRBD1 (5 bases). The CDR3 sequence is 12 residues long. The V end lost 3 bases, the J end lost 8 bases, and 10 bases lay between the germline ends. The CDR3 coding sequence is TGTGCCAGCAGTTTTCAGCAGGGCGGCTACACCTTC. Amino acids: CASSFQQGGYTF.